These 18 T cell receptor beta chains were sequenced from one sample in a study of T-cell reconstitution after alpha-beta-depleted transplantation in children. Preparing the TCRbeta library involved the use of unique molecular identifiers. MiXCR was run by TCRdb on the PCR reads, yielding one entry per CDR3 protein. The profile shows about 610,000 distinct CDR3 sequences, 27% of them singletons. The specimen comprised PBMCs, sampled before TCRalphabeta/CD19-depleted stem cell transplant. These receptor sequences come from a boy less than two years old with Wiskott-Aldrich syndrome, due to receive a stem cell transplant.

This clonotype occurred a few times. The chain recombines TRBV5-1 with TRBJ1-2; no clear D gene. This CDR3 is built from 13 residues. CDR1 and CDR2 (germline): SGHRS, YFSETQ. V was clipped by 4 bases and J by 0 bases, with 7 bases between them. The CDR3 sequence: CASSPSPNYGYTF. In nucleotides, the CDR3 is TGCGCCAGCAGCCCCAGCCCTAACTATGGCTACACCTTC.

The chain combines TRBV18 with TRBJ2-7; the match to TRBD2 covers 11 bases. The J segment lost 6 bases and the V segment lost 6 bases, leaving 10 bases of the junction unmatched. The CDR3 has 15 residues. CDR1 is KGHSH, CDR2 LQKENI, per germline. In DNA, the CDR3 is TGTGCCAGCTCCTCTAGCGGGAGGCACCTCCTCGAGCAGTACTTC. It specifies CASSSSGRHLLEQYF. The full variable domain, rest sourced from reference TRBV18 and TRBJ2-7, is NAGVMQNPRHLVRRRGQEARLRCSPMKGHSHVYWYRQLPEEGLKFMVYLQKENIIDESGMPKERFSAEFPKEGPSILRIQQVVRGDSAAYFCASSSSGRHLLEQYFGPGTRLTVT.

This clonotype has a handful of counts. The gene calls are TRBV9 and TRBJ2-1, with 10 bases fitting TRBD2. Germline values: CDR1 SGDLS, CDR2 YYNGEE. The CDR3 has 16 residues. J lost 4 bases, V lost 4 bases, and 8 bases had no gene match. The CDR3 loop is CASSPPLAGEYNEQFF. CDR3 coding DNA: TGTGCCAGCAGCCCCCCGCTAGCGGGAGAATACAATGAGCAGTTCTTC.

V and J are TRBV7-2 and TRBJ2-7, with D perhaps matching TRBD2 (5 bases). Per the germline V gene, CDR1 is SGHTA and CDR2 is FQGNSA. This CDR3 comprises 15 residues. Deletions cut 1 base from V and 0 bases from J, with 10 bases between. CDR3: CASSLVGLGSYEQYF. In nucleotides, the CDR3 is TGTGCCAGCAGCTTAGTTGGACTGGGCTCCTACGAGCAGTACTTC.

The chain recombines TRBV25-1 with TRBJ2-2; either TRBD1 or TRBD2 may supply D (6 bases each). This CDR3 has 15 amino acids. Trimming pared 5 bases from V and 10 bases from J, leaving 20 bases between. Germline V gene lookup returns CDR1 MGHDK and CDR2 SYGVNS. CDR3 residues: CASSPSEGGPVELFF. For the CDR3, the DNA is TGTGCCAGCAGTCCTTCCGAGGGGGGACCCGTGGAGCTGTTTTTT.

In its sample, this clonotype was seen many times. The chain links TRBV20-1 to TRBJ2-2; D remains unclear. From germline, CDR1 is DFQATT and CDR2 SNEGSKA (reference sequence). CDR3 length equals 13 residues. V gave up 3 bases and J gave up 2 bases, with 7 bases separating them. The CDR3 coding sequence is TGCAGTGCTAGGACGGTAAACACCGGGGAGCTGTTTTTT. Encoded protein: CSARTVNTGELFF.

V usage is TRBV6-5 and J usage is TRBJ2-2; 7 positions match TRBD1. The junction had 4 bases not matched to a gene; V was cut back by 0 bases and J by 0 bases. The germline gives CDR1 MNHEY, CDR2 SVGAGI. The CDR3 contains 17 residues. The CDR3 coding sequence is TGTGCCAGCAGTTACTCCCCGACAGGGTCGAACACCGGGGAGCTGTTTTTT. Its protein is CASSYSPTGSNTGELFF.

The table lists this clonotype with a few counts. The chain is built from TRBV5-1 and TRBJ2-3; D remains ambiguous. The CDR3 contains 17 residues. Per the germline V gene, CDR1 is SGHRS and CDR2 is YFSETQ. Trimming stripped 0 bases from V and 0 bases from J, with 14 bases between. The CDR3 loop is CASSLGRGPTSTDTQYF. CDR3 coding DNA: TGCGCCAGCAGCTTGGGACGAGGCCCCACTAGCACAGATACGCAGTATTTT.

V is TRBV6-1 and J is TRBJ1-2; no clear D gene. The V and J ends lost 6 bases and 4 bases respectively, with 15 bases between them. The CDR3 is 14 residues long. Germline CDR1 reads MNHNS; CDR2 reads SASEGT. CDR3 sequence (DNA): TGTGCCAGCAGCCCCCGCGGGGTCCTCTATGGCTACACCTTC. Translation: CASSPRGVLYGYTF.

With regard to this clonotype: This could be a read error, since a much larger clone is one nucleotide away. The chain combines TRBV5-1 with TRBJ2-1, with D possibly matching TRBD2 (5 bases). Germline CDR1 is SGHRS and CDR2 is YFSETQ. The CDR3 has 13 amino acids. Trimming shortened V by 2 bases and J by 4 bases, and 7 bases separated the two germline ends. The CDR3 nucleotides are TGCGCCAGCAGCTTCGGGGATTACAATGAGCAGTTCTTC. It yields the protein CASSFGDYNEQFF.

The sample holds a few counts of this clonotype. V and J are TRBV20-1 and TRBJ2-7; 7 nucleotides align to TRBD1. The CDR3 contains 14 residues. Germline trimming cut 5 bases from V and 4 bases from J; bases unmatched to any gene: 11. Germline CDR1 DFQATT, CDR2 SNEGSKA (reference sequence). The CDR3 coding sequence is TGCAGTGCTCAAGGACAGGTTGGGAATTACGAGCAGTACTTC. Translated, it gives CSAQGQVGNYEQYF.

The chain joins TRBV4-2 to TRBJ2-1, with D tentatively TRBD2 (6 bases). The germline V gene encodes CDR1 LGHNA and CDR2 YNFKEQ. Trimming cost V 4 bases and J 8 bases, with 9 bases left between them. CDR3 length: 12 residues. CDR3 sequence reads: CASSPTGDEQFF. The CDR3 DNA sequence: TGTGCCAGCAGCCCCACGGGGGATGAGCAGTTCTTC.

This clonotype has more than one count but fewer than ten. The chain employs TRBV20-1 and TRBJ2-7, with 9 nucleotides matching TRBD2. The germline CDR1 and CDR2 sequences are DFQATT and SNEGSKA (reference sequence). Trimming cost V 3 bases and J 1 base; bases outside gene matches: 4. This CDR3 is 14 amino acids long. CDR3 in amino acids: CSASILAGSYEQYF. The CDR3 DNA sequence: TGCAGTGCTAGTATACTAGCGGGTTCCTACGAGCAGTACTTC.

Only a few counts were recorded for this clonotype. The chain joins TRBV5-1 to TRBJ2-6; D uncertain. CDR3 length: 14 amino acids. Germline lookup yields CDR1 SGHRS and CDR2 YFSETQ. Trimming left V 1 base short and J 2 bases short, with 4 bases between. The CDR3 DNA reads TGCGCCAGCAGCTTGCATACTGGGGCCAACGTCCTGACTTTC. Its protein is CASSLHTGANVLTF.

A few counts support this clonotype. This chain joins TRBV5-4 and TRBJ2-5; 9 bases agree with TRBD1. The J segment lost 4 bases and the V segment lost 0 bases, leaving 4 bases of the junction unmatched. The V gene's germline CDR1 is SGHNT and CDR2 YYREEE (reference sequence). The CDR3 is 15 residues long. CDR3 sequence: CASSLVGQGGETQYF. The CDR3 DNA reads TGTGCCAGCAGCTTGGTGGGACAGGGAGGAGAGACCCAGTACTTC.

This clonotype occurred a few times. The rearrangement uses TRBV19 and TRBJ1-5; D may be TRBD1 (5 bases). This CDR3 has 15 amino acids. Trimming shortened V by 0 bases and J by 6 bases, and 12 bases separated the two germline ends. Germline CDR1 is LNHDA and CDR2 is SQIVND (reference sequence). Written as DNA, the CDR3 is TGTGCCAGTAGTATAGAGCGGGGCAGCTTTCAGCCCCAGCATTTT. Translating it yields CASSIERGSFQPQHF.

This clonotype was recorded at least ten times. V and J are TRBV21-1 and TRBJ1-1; the table assigns TRBD1, which was not confirmed against the DNA. TRBV21-1 is classified as a pseudogene. This CDR3 has 14 residues. CDR3: CASSKGTGGTEAFF. The CDR3 DNA reads as TGTGCCAGCAGCAAAGGGACAGGGGGAACTGAAGCTTTCTTT.

CDR3 sequence reads: CASSLVAGAPGEQFF. CDR3 DNA sequence: TGCGCCAGCAGCTTGGTGGCGGGAGCACCAGGTGAGCAGTTCTTC. The chain uses TRBV5-1 and TRBJ2-1; 7 bases agree with TRBD2. The CDR3 extends over 15 amino acids. J gave up 9 bases and V 0 bases, and 9 bases lay outside the gene matches. CDR1 is SGHRS, CDR2 YFSETQ, per germline.